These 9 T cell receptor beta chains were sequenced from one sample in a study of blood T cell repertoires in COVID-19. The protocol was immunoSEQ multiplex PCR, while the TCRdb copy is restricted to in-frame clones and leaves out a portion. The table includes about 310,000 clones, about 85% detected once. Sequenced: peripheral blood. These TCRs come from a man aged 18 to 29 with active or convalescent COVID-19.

CDR3 protein: CASSIKETQYF. As DNA, the CDR3 is TGTGCCAGCAGCATAAAAGAGACCCAGTACTTC. V and J are TRBV5-4 and TRBJ2-5, with D unclear. From germline, CDR1 is SGHNT and CDR2 YYREEE (reference sequence). Deletions cut 4 bases from V and 3 bases from J, with 4 bases between. The CDR3 has 11 residues.

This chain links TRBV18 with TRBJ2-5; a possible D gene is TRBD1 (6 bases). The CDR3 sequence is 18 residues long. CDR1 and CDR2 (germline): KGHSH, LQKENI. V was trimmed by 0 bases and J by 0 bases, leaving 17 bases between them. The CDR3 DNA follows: TGTGCCAGCTCACCACCTTTTTCGGACAGACTGTACCAAGAGACCCAGTACTTC. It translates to CASSPPFSDRLYQETQYF.

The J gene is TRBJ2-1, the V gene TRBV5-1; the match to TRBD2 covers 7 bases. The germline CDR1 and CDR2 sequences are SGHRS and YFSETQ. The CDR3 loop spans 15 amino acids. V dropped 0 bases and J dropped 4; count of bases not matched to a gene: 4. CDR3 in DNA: TGCGCCAGCAGCTTGGTGGCTAGCGGTTACAATGAGCAGTTCTTC. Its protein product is CASSLVASGYNEQFF.

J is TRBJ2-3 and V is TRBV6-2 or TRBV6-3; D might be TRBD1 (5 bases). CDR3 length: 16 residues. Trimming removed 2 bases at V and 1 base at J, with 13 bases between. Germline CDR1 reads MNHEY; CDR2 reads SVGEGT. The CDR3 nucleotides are TGTGCCAGCAGTTACGGCCAGGGCGAACGCACAGATACGCAGTATTTT. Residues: CASSYGQGERTDTQYF.

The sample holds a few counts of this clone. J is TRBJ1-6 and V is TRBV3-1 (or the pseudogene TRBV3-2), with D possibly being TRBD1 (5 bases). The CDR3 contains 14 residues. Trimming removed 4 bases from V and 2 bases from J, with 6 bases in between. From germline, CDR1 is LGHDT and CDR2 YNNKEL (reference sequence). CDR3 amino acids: CASSPTAYNSPLHF. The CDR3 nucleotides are TGTGCCAGCAGCCCGACAGCCTATAATTCACCCCTCCACTTT.

The CDR3 DNA follows: TGTGCCAGCAGGGGAAGTACCGGGACGGGAGACACTGAAGCTTTCTTT. Its translation: CASRGSTGTGDTEAFF. The rearrangement links TRBV28 to TRBJ1-1; TRBD1 might be the D (5 bases). The CDR3 has 16 amino acids. The germline V gene encodes CDR1 MDHEN and CDR2 SYDVKM. Trimming removed 6 bases at V and 3 bases at J, with 20 bases between.

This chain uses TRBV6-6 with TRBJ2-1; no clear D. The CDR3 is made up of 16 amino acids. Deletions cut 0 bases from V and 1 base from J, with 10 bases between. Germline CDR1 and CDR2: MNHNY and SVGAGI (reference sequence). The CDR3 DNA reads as TGTGCCAGCAGTTACTCTGTTGAGTTATCCTACAATGAGCAGTTCTTC. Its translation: CASSYSVELSYNEQFF.

The CDR3 region has the DNA TGTGCCAGCGTTGACAGGGGGCTGTTTAATGAGCAGTTCTTC. The encoded protein is CASVDRGLFNEQFF. The gene calls are TRBV27 and TRBJ2-1; TRBD1 matches at 10 bases. Germline CDR1 and CDR2: MNHEY and SMNVEV (reference sequence). The junction had 8 bases not matched to a gene; V was cut back by 8 bases and J by 7 bases. This CDR3 has 14 residues.

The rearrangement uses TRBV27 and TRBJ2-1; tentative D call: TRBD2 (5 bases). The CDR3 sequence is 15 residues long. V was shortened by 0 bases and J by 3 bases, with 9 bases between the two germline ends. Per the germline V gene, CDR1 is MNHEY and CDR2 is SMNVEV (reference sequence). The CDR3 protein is CASSLSSGNYNEQFF. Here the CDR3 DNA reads TGTGCCAGCAGTTTATCGAGCGGAAACTACAATGAGCAGTTCTTC.